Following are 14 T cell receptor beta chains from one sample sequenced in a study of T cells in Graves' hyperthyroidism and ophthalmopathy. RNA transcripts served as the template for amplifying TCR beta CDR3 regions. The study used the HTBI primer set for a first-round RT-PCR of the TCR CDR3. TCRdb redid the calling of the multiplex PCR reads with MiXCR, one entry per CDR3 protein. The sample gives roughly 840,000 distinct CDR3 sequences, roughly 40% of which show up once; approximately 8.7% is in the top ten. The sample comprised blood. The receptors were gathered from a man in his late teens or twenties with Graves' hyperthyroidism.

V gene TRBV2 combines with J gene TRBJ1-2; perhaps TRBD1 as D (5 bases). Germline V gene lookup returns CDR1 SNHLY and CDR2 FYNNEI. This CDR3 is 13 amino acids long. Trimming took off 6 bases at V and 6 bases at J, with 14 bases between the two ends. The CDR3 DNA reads TGTGCCAGCAGCTCCCCGACAGACCATGGCTACACCTTC. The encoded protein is CASSSPTDHGYTF.

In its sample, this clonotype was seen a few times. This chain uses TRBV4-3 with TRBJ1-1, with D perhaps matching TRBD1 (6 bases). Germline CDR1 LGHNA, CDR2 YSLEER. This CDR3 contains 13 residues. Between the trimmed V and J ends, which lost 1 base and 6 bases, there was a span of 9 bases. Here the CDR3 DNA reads TGCGCCAGCAGCCAAGCAGGACAGCCTGAAGCTTTCTTT. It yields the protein CASSQAGQPEAFF.

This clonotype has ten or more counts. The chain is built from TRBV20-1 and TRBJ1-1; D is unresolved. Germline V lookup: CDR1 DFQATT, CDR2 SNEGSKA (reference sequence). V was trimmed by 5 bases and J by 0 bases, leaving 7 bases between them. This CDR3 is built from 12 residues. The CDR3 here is CSAGSLNTEAFF. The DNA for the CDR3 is TGCAGTGCTGGCAGTTTGAACACTGAAGCTTTCTTT.

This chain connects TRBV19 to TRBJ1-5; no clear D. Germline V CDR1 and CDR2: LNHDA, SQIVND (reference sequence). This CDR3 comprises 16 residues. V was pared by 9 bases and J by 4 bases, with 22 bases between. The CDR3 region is CASSLVKTFGNQPQHF. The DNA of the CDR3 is TGTGCCAGCAGCTTGGTAAAGACCTTCGGGAATCAGCCCCAGCATTTT. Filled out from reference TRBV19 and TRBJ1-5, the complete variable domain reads DGGITQSPKYLFRKEGQNVTLSCEQNLNHDAMYWYRQDPGQGLRLIYYSQIVNDFQKGDIAEGYSVSREKKESFPLTVTSAQKNPTAFYLCASSLVKTFGNQPQHFGDGTRLSIL.

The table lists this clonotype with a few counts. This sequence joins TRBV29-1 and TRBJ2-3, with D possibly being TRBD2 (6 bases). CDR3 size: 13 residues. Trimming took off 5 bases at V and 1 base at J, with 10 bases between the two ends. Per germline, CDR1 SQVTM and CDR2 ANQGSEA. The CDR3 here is CSVQTGGTDTQYF. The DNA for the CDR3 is TGCAGCGTTCAGACGGGGGGCACAGATACGCAGTATTTT.

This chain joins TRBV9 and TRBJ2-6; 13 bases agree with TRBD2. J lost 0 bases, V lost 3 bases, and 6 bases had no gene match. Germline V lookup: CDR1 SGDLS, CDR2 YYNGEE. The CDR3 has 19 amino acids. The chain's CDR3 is CASSASRTSGGSGANVLTF. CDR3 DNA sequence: TGTGCCAGCAGCGCCAGCCGGACTAGCGGGGGCTCTGGGGCCAACGTCCTGACTTTC.

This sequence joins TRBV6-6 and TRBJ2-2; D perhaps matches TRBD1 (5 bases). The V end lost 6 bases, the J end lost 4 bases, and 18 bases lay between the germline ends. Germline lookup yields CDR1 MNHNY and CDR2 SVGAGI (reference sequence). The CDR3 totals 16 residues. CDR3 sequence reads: CASSPSSLGPTGELFF. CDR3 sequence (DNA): TGTGCCAGCAGCCCCTCGAGCCTGGGGCCCACCGGGGAGCTGTTTTTT.

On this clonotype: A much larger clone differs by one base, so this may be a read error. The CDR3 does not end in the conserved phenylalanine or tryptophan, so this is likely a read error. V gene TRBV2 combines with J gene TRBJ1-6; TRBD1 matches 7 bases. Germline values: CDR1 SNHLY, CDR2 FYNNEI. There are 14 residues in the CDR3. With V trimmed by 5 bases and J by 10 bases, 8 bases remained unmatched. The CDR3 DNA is TGTGCCAGCAGTTTATACAGGGGTGAATCACCCCTCCACCTT. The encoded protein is CASSLYRGESPLHL.

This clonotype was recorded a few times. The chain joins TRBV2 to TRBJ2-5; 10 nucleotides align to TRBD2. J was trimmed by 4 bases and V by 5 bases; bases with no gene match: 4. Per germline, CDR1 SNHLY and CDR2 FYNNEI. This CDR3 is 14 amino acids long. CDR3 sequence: CASSLAGDSETQYF. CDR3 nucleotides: TGTGCCAGCAGTCTAGCGGGAGATTCAGAGACCCAGTACTTC.

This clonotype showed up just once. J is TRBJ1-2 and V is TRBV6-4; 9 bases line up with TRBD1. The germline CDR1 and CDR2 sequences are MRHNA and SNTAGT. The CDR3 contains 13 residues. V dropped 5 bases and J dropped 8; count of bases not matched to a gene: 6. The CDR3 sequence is CASSRQGGRGYTF. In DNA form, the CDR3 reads TGTGCCAGCAGTCGACAGGGGGGTCGAGGCTACACCTTC.

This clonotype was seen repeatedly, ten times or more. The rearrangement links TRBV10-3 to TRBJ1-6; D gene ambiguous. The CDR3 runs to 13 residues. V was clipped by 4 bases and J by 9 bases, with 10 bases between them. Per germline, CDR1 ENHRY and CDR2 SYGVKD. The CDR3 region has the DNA TGTGCCATCAGTGGGAGGGAGGGTTCACCCCTCCACTTT. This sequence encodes CAISGREGSPLHF.

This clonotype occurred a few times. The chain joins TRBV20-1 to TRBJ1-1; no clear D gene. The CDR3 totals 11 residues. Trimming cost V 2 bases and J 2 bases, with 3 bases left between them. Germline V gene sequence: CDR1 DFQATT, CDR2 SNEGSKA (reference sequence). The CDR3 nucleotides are TGCAGTGCTAGATACAACACTGAAGCTTTCTTT. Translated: CSARYNTEAFF.

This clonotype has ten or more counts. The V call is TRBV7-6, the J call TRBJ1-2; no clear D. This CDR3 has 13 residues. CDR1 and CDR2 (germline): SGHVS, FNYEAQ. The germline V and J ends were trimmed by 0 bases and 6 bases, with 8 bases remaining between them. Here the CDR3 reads CASSLAPSDGYTF. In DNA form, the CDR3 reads TGTGCCAGCAGCTTAGCCCCGTCCGATGGCTACACCTTC.

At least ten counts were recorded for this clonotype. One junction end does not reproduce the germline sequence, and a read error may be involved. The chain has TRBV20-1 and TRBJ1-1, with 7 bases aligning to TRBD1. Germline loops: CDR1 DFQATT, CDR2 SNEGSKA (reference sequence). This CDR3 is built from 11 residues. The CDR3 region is CSASKDRAGDF. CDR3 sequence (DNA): TGCAGTGCTAGTAAAGACAGGGCTGGGGACTTT.